The rows below give T cell receptor beta chains drawn from one sample of a study of cytomegalovirus exposure and HLA in healthy donors. This table comes from immunoSEQ multiplex PCR, and its TCRdb copy is limited to in-frame clones, with some not included. The sample has about 76,000 clones, approximately 81% seen once; the top ten hold 7.5% to 10%. Sequencing was performed on PBMCs. These receptors came from a woman in her 40s in good health and CMV-seropositive. Both conserved end residues are part of each CDR3. D genes are given only for firm matches. Part of the rows lack a size; the others show once, few, many or a class for expanded clones.

J gene | D gene | clone size | V gene | CDR3 DNA | CDR3 protein
TRBJ1-5 | - | medium-sized | TRBV28 | TGTGCCAGCAGTTTGCAGGGGCGGATCAATCAGCCCCAGCATTTT | CASSLQGRINQPQHF
TRBJ2-7 | - | once | TRBV19 | TGTGCCAGTAGCCCAGGCAGGGGCTACGAGCAGTACTTC | CASSPGRGYEQYF
TRBJ1-4 | - | - | TRBV4-3 | TGCGCCAGCAGCCAATTCGTAGCGACCGATGCAACTAATGAAAAACTGTTTTTT | CASSQFVATDATNEKLFF
TRBJ1-3 | TRBD1 | - | TRBV9 | TGTGCCAGCAGCACGGGACAGGACTTAGGAGGCACCATATATTTT | CASSTGQDLGGTIYF
TRBJ1-6 | TRBD1 | - | TRBV6-5 | TGTGCCAGCAGTTACCGGACAGGGGGGGAATCACCCCTCCACTTT | CASSYRTGGESPLHF
TRBJ2-7 | - | - | TRBV4-1 | TGCGCCAGCAGCCAAGATGAAGAGGGGGAGAACGAGCAGTACTTC | CASSQDEEGENEQYF
TRBJ1-1 | - | - | TRBV7-8 | TGTGCCAGCAGCCCACGGAGGGGACGGTCTCAAAAAGGAGCTTTCTTT | CASSPRRGRSQKGAFF
TRBJ2-2 | - | - | TRBV5-1 | TGCGCCAGCAGCCTAGGGGCTTCGCCCACCGGGGAGCTGTTTTTT | CASSLGASPTGELFF
TRBJ2-7 | TRBD2 | - | TRBV7-3 | TGTGCCAGCAGTAGGGGGGCGGGAGGTGGGGAGCAGTACTTC | CASSRGAGGGEQYF
TRBJ2-7 | TRBD2 | - | TRBV7-2 | TGTGCCAGCAGCTTAGAACCTAGCGGGTACTACGAGCAGTACTTC | CASSLEPSGYYEQYF
TRBJ1-3 | - | - | TRBV5-4 | TGTGCCAGCAGCTTGCAGGGCTCCGCTGGAAACACCATATATTTT | CASSLQGSAGNTIYF
TRBJ1-1 | TRBD1 | - | TRBV5-1 | TGCGCCAGCAGCGTACGACAGGGGAACACTGAAGCTTTCTTT | CASSVRQGNTEAFF
TRBJ1-2 | TRBD1 | - | TRBV6-1 | TGTGCCAGCAGTGAAACGGGACAGAGTTATTATGGCTACACCTTC | CASSETGQSYYGYTF
TRBJ2-7 | TRBD1 | once | TRBV27 | TGTGCCAGCAGACCGGACAGGGCCTACGAGCAGTACTTC | CASRPDRAYEQYF
TRBJ1-2 | TRBD1 | - | TRBV18 | TGTGCCAGCTCACCCTCGACAGGGGATAGCTACACCTTC | CASSPSTGDSYTF
TRBJ1-2 | - | few | TRBV6-1 | TGTGCCAGCAGGATACGGGACAAGTATGGCTACACCTTC | CASRIRDKYGYTF
TRBJ1-6 | - | - | TRBV28 | TGTGCCAGCAGCTCCCCGACAGGCTATAATTCACCCCTCCACTTT | CASSSPTGYNSPLHF
TRBJ2-5 | TRBD1 | - | TRBV7-9 | TGTGCCAGCAGCTCGGACAGGGGAAAGCAGACCCAGTACTTC | CASSSDRGKQTQYF
TRBJ1-6 | - | - | TRBV28 | TGTGCCAGCAGTCCCCCCTTAACAGGGACCCGTTCACCCCTCCACTTT | CASSPPLTGTRSPLHF
TRBJ1-5 | - | few | TRBV2 | TGTGCCAGCAGACAAGACATTAGCAATCAGCCCCAGCATTTT | CASRQDISNQPQHF
TRBJ1-1 | - | once | TRBV6-5 | TGTGCCAGCAGTTGGGACATCGGGGGGACCACTGAAGCTTTCTTT | CASSWDIGGTTEAFF
TRBJ2-7 | TRBD2 | - | TRBV4-2 | TGTGCCAGCAGCTCAACTAGCGGGGCGTCTTACTTCTCCTACGAGCAGTACTTC | CASSSTSGASYFSYEQYF
TRBJ1-4 | - | once | TRBV7-9 | TGTGCCAGCAGCTCAGATCTCCAAAATGAAAAACTGTTTTTT | CASSSDLQNEKLFF
TRBJ1-4 | - | once | TRBV6-5 | TGTGCCAGCAGTCCCCCGGGGGAAAAACTGTTTTTT | CASSPPGEKLFF
TRBJ2-7 | TRBD1 | - | TRBV18 | TGTGCCAGCTCACCAACGACAGGGGTCCACGAGCAGTACTTC | CASSPTTGVHEQYF
TRBJ2-5 | - | - | TRBV30 | TGTGCCGCGCATACAGAGACCCAGTACTTC | CAAHTETQYF
TRBJ2-5 | TRBD1 | - | TRBV9 | TGTGCCAGCAGCATTAGGGACAGTCTCAAAGAGACCCAGTACTTC | CASSIRDSLKETQYF
TRBJ1-6 | TRBD1 | - | TRBV6-5 | TGTGCCAGCGATGGCAGGGGGCCTTCACCCCTCCACTTT | CASDGRGPSPLHF
TRBJ2-7 | TRBD2 | - | TRBV9 | TGTGCCAGCAGCGCCGCCGGCGCGGGACTAATCTACGAGCAGTACTTC | CASSAAGAGLIYEQYF
TRBJ2-7 | TRBD1 | - | TRBV7-2 | TGTGCCAGCAGCCCGAGACAGGGGGCAATTTTTGAGCAGTACTTC | CASSPRQGAIFEQYF
TRBJ2-3 | - | - | TRBV10-3 | TGTGCCATCGGACCCATTGGCGGGGGCACAGATACGCAGTATTTT | CAIGPIGGGTDTQYF
TRBJ1-2 | - | - | TRBV4-2 | TGTGCCAGCAGCCAAGAGAAACAGACCGGAGGTGGCTACACCTTC | CASSQEKQTGGGYTF
TRBJ2-7 | - | few | TRBV6-1 | TGTGCCAGCAGTGAACCGCGGTTAAGCTCCTACGAGCAGTACTTC | CASSEPRLSSYEQYF
TRBJ1-5 | - | - | TRBV28 | TGTGCCAGCACCACCCCGGCGGGGAGGGGCAATCAGCCCCATCATTTT | CASTTPAGRGNQPHHF
TRBJ2-7 | TRBD2 | few | TRBV5-1 | TGCGCCAGCAGCTTGAGCGGGGGATCTTCGGACGAGCAGTACTTC | CASSLSGGSSDEQYF
TRBJ1-3 | - | - | TRBV28 | TGTGCCAGCAGTTCTGCGACAGGACTCCGAAACACCATATATTTT | CASSSATGLRNTIYF
TRBJ2-3 | TRBD1 | - | TRBV10-3 | TGTGCCATCAGTGAGGCACAGGGGGTCTCAGATACGCAGTATTTT | CAISEAQGVSDTQYF
TRBJ2-4 | - | - | TRBV21-1 | TGTGCCAGCAGCAAATGTTTAACGGTGGCCAAAAACATTCAGTACTTC | CASSKCLTVAKNIQYF
TRBJ2-3 | TRBD2 | - | TRBV4-1 | TGCGCCAGCAGCTTTAGTAGCGGGGGGAAGGCAGATACGCAGTATTTT | CASSFSSGGKADTQYF
TRBJ2-5 | - | once | TRBV21-1 | TGTGCCAGCAGCAAAGAAGAAGAGGAGATCCAAGAGACCCAGTACTTC | CASSKEEEEIQETQYF
TRBJ2-5 | - | few | TRBV5-1 | TGCGCCAGCAGCCCCCTTATTTTCGGAGAGACCCAGTACTTC | CASSPLIFGETQYF
TRBJ2-3 | - | few | TRBV5-4 | TGTGCCAGCATCTATCGGGATACGCAGTATTTT | CASIYRDTQYF
TRBJ2-3 | TRBD1 | - | TRBV7-3 | TGTGCCAGCAGCTCGGGACAGAGCACAGATACGCAGTATTTT | CASSSGQSTDTQYF
TRBJ1-2 | TRBD1 | - | TRBV19 | TGTGCCAGTAGTATGGGACAGTTCCTTTACTATGGCTACACCTTC | CASSMGQFLYYGYTF
TRBJ2-3 | - | few | TRBV29-1 | TGCAGCGCCCCCATGGGGCCCTCCACAGATACGCAGTATTTT | CSAPMGPSTDTQYF